These 25 T cell receptor beta chains were sequenced from one sample in a study of blood T cells in healthy people across ages. A sample-barcoded 5' primer and a J-beta primer mix were used in a second PCR of about 7 to 12 cycles. TCRdb processed the 5' RACE reads anew with MiXCR; each CDR3 protein has one entry. The sample has fewer than 900,000 distinct CDR3 sequences, around 46% seen once; the top ten hold 20% to 25%. The material sequenced was blood. The receptors come from a woman in her sixties in good health.

This clonotype was seen at least ten times. This chain links TRBV5-5 with TRBJ2-1; D may be TRBD1 or TRBD2 (5 bases each). Germline CDR1 is SGHKS and CDR2 is YYEKEE (reference sequence). The CDR3 loop spans 15 amino acids. The ends were cut back, 0 bases at V and 4 bases at J, with 11 bases in the middle. The CDR3 region has the DNA TGTGCCAGCAGCTTGGAGGGACCCCTTTACAATGAGCAGTTCTTC. It specifies CASSLEGPLYNEQFF. Drawing the rest from reference TRBV5-5 and TRBJ2-1, the complete variable domain is DAGVTQSPTHLIKTRGQQVTLRCSPISGHKSVSWYQQVLGQGPQFIFQYYEKEERGRGNFPDRFSARQFPNYSSELNVNALLLGDSALYLCASSLEGPLYNEQFFGPGTRLTVL.

The gene calls are TRBV3-1 and TRBJ1-4; D not certain. The germline V and J ends were trimmed by 4 bases and 5 bases, with 17 bases remaining between them. Germline CDR1 reads LGHDT; CDR2 reads YNNKEL (reference sequence). The CDR3 has 16 residues. CDR3 in DNA: TGTGCCAGCAGCCTCGCTTGGGAGGTTCCGAATGAAAAACTGTTTTTT. Amino acid sequence: CASSLAWEVPNEKLFF.

V usage is TRBV5-1 and J usage is TRBJ2-7; 7 bases match TRBD1. This CDR3 spans 11 amino acids. J was trimmed by 9 bases and V by 5 bases; bases with no gene match: 5. CDR1 and CDR2 (germline): SGHRS, YFSETQ. CDR3 region: CASRGGAGQYF. For the CDR3, the DNA is TGCGCCAGCAGAGGGGGCGCGGGGCAGTACTTC. Variable domain in full (rest from reference TRBV5-1 and TRBJ2-7): KAGVTQTPRYLIKTRGQQVTLSCSPISGHRSVSWYQQTPGQGLQFLFEYFSETQRNKGNFPGRFSGRQFSNSRSEMNVSTLELGDSALYLCASRGGAGQYFGPGTRLTVT.

The gene calls are TRBV5-1 and TRBJ1-1, with D hard to call. The CDR3 extends over 13 amino acids. Germline lookup yields CDR1 SGHRS and CDR2 YFSETQ. V was trimmed by 2 bases and J by 5 bases, leaving 10 bases between them. The CDR3 coding sequence is TGCGCCAGCAGCTTCACCCTATCGACTGAAGCTTTCTTT. Translated, it gives CASSFTLSTEAFF.

The gene calls are TRBV29-1 and TRBJ2-5; maybe TRBD1 (6 bases). The CDR3 is 13 amino acids. Germline CDR1 is SQVTM and CDR2 is ANQGSEA. Trimming shortened V by 4 bases and J by 2 bases, and 11 bases separated the two germline ends. The CDR3 reads CSVARGVQETQYF. DNA for the CDR3: TGCAGCGTTGCCAGGGGAGTACAAGAGACCCAGTACTTC.

V is TRBV10-3 and J is TRBJ1-4; D gene uncertain. The germline V gene has CDR1 ENHRY and CDR2 SYGVKD. The CDR3 has 13 amino acids. V was clipped by 8 bases and J by 7 bases, with 14 bases between them. CDR3 loop: CAIRAQAGEKLFF. The CDR3 coding sequence is TGTGCCATCCGCGCCCAGGCGGGTGAAAAACTGTTTTTT.

The sample holds a few counts of this clonotype. The chain has TRBV20-1 and TRBJ2-1; D could derive from TRBD1 or TRBD2 (5 bases each). V lost 4 bases to trimming and J lost 5 bases, with 18 bases between them. Germline V gene data show CDR1 as DFQATT and CDR2 as SNEGSKA (reference sequence). The CDR3 loop spans 15 amino acids. The CDR3 here is CSATLGSRGHNEQFF. CDR3 bases: TGCAGTGCTACCCTCGGGTCTCGGGGACACAATGAGCAGTTCTTC.

V gene TRBV12-3 or TRBV12-4 combines with J gene TRBJ2-5; no clear D gene. Trimming shortened V by 3 bases and J by 1 base, and 15 bases separated the two germline ends. The CDR3 is 16 amino acids. The CDR3 DNA reads TGTGCCAGCAGTTTGTATACTACGGGCCCCCAAGAGACCCAGTACTTC. It yields the protein CASSLYTTGPQETQYF.

The genes are TRBV20-1 and TRBJ2-2; 8 bases are shared with TRBD2. CDR3 length equals 12 residues. The ends lost 8 bases at V and 3 bases at J; junction bases unmatched: 2. Germline V gene lookup returns CDR1 DFQATT and CDR2 SNEGSKA (reference sequence). CDR3 residues: CSRRGDTGELFF. DNA for the CDR3: TGCAGTCGGCGGGGGGACACCGGGGAGCTGTTTTTT.

This clonotype has a handful of counts. This chain links TRBV3-1 with TRBJ2-7, with D unclear. Germline CDR1 and CDR2: LGHDT and YNNKEL (reference sequence). V lost 6 bases to trimming and J lost 3 bases, with 12 bases between them. CDR3 size: 13 residues. The CDR3, as DNA: TGTGCCAGCAGTCGGGCAGTCAACTACGAGCAGTACTTC. Translation gives CASSRAVNYEQYF.

In its sample, this clonotype was seen many times. The J gene is TRBJ2-1, the V gene TRBV7-3, with 11 nucleotides matching TRBD2. The CDR3 spans 15 residues. Germline loops: CDR1 SGHTA, CDR2 FQGTGA. V lost 3 bases and J lost 4; bases outside the gene matches: 2. CDR3 residues: CASSLSSGGYNEQFF. The CDR3 DNA sequence: TGTGCCAGCAGCTTGTCTAGCGGGGGGTACAATGAGCAGTTCTTC.

The J gene is TRBJ2-7, the V gene TRBV28; 8 bases map to TRBD1. Trimming removed 5 bases from V and 1 base from J; junction bases left unmatched: 7. The CDR3 consists of 15 residues. CDR1 is MDHEN, CDR2 SYDVKM, per germline. The CDR3 loop reads CASSETGAGSYEQYF. The CDR3 nucleotides are TGTGCCAGCAGTGAGACAGGGGCTGGTTCCTACGAGCAGTACTTC.

This clonotype was seen repeatedly, ten times or more. The CDR3: CATSVYNEQFF. CDR3 DNA: TGTGCCACCAGTGTATACAATGAGCAGTTCTTC. The chain couples TRBV24-1 to TRBJ2-1; D gene ambiguous. Germline V gene sequence: CDR1 KGHDR, CDR2 SFDVKD. V gave up 5 bases and J gave up 4 bases, with 2 bases separating them. The CDR3 consists of 11 residues.

This clonotype was seen ten or more times. The genes are TRBV4-2 and TRBJ2-5; D is uncertain. The J call may be faulty, since TRBJ2-7 better matches the DNA end. CDR1 LGHNA and CDR2 YNFKEQ come from the germline V gene. The CDR3 has 11 residues. CDR3 nucleotides: TGTGCCAGCAGCCAAGAGGGCGAGCAGTACTTC. Its translation: CASSQEGEQYF.

This clonotype occurred many times. This chain joins TRBV29-1 and TRBJ2-5; D is unresolved. Germline V gene lookup returns CDR1 SQVTM and CDR2 ANQGSEA. Trimming stripped 8 bases from V and 2 bases from J, with 12 bases between. The CDR3 length is 12 residues. The CDR3, as DNA: TGCAGCACACGCAGAGAGCAAGAGACCCAGTACTTC. This codes for CSTRREQETQYF.

This clonotype turned up a few times. The chain joins TRBV10-3 to TRBJ1-1; 8 bases align to TRBD1. Germline values: CDR1 ENHRY, CDR2 SYGVKD. The length of the CDR3 is 12 residues. V gave up 6 bases and J gave up 4 bases; unmatched junction bases: 1. CDR3 sequence: CAISGQGTEAFF. In DNA, the CDR3 is TGTGCCATCAGCGGACAGGGCACTGAAGCTTTCTTT.

The gene calls are TRBV7-2 and TRBJ2-5; D is unclear. Germline-derived CDR1 and CDR2 are SGHTA and FQGNSA. Trimming left V 1 base short and J 2 bases short, with 11 bases between. The CDR3 covers 15 residues. The CDR3 DNA is TGTGCCAGCAGCTTAGGACCAAAAGGGCAAGAGACCCAGTACTTC. Residues: CASSLGPKGQETQYF.

A few counts support this clonotype. This chain connects TRBV7-2 to TRBJ2-1, with 9 bases aligning to TRBD2. Trimming cost V 1 base and J 5 bases; bases outside gene matches: 6. This CDR3 contains 16 residues. Germline V CDR1 and CDR2: SGHTA, FQGNSA. CDR3 protein: CASSLVGLASNNEQFF. Here the CDR3 DNA reads TGTGCCAGCAGCTTAGTAGGACTAGCGAGCAACAATGAGCAGTTCTTC.

As regards this clonotype: With a much larger clone just one base away, this may be a read error. The gene calls are TRBV29-1 and TRBJ2-7; TRBD2 matches 10 bases. V shed 3 bases, J shed 6 bases, and the junction held 17 bases outside the gene matches. The CDR3 is made up of 17 amino acids. Looked up from germline, CDR1 is SQVTM and CDR2 is ANQGSEA. CDR3 in DNA: TGCAGCGTTGACGGAAAGTTGGCTAGCGGGAGCAGGTCCGAGCAGTACTTC. Residues: CSVDGKLASGSRSEQYF.

The J gene is TRBJ2-1, the V gene TRBV5-1, with 7 bases lining up with TRBD1. CDR3 length: 13 residues. CDR1 and CDR2 (germline): SGHRS, YFSETQ. Trimming removed 6 bases from V and 3 bases from J; junction bases left unmatched: 3. The CDR3 region has the DNA TGCGCCAGCAATGGACAGGACTACAATGAGCAGTTCTTC. This sequence encodes CASNGQDYNEQFF.

This clonotype showed up just a few times. J is TRBJ2-7 and V is TRBV12-3 or TRBV12-4; 8 nucleotides agree with TRBD2. The CDR3 is 15 amino acids. The junction had 13 bases not matched to a gene; V was cut back by 6 bases and J by 6 bases. CDR3 in DNA: TGTGCCAGCAGCAAGATTCTAGCGGGTGAGGGCGAGCAGTACTTC. Translated, it gives CASSKILAGEGEQYF.

This chain connects TRBV4-2 to TRBJ1-5; D uncertain. The CDR3 has 15 amino acids. The V end was cut by 0 bases, the J end by 2 bases, with 8 bases between. The V gene's germline CDR1 is LGHNA and CDR2 YNFKEQ. The DNA for the CDR3 is TGTGCCAGCAGCCAAGATGGGAGAGGCAATCAGCCCCAGCATTTT. Amino acids: CASSQDGRGNQPQHF.

The gene calls are TRBV12-3 or TRBV12-4 and TRBJ2-4, with D unclear. The DNA end is a closer match to TRBJ2-5, so the J assignment may be wrong. This CDR3 has 14 residues. The CDR3 loop is CASSLAHASKTQYF. The CDR3 nucleotides are TGTGCCAGCAGTTTAGCGCATGCCAGCAAGACCCAGTACTTC.

This clonotype was detected only a few times. Just one base apart from a much larger clone, this may be a read error. V is TRBV9 and J is TRBJ2-1; 9 positions match TRBD2. TRBJ2-7 matches the DNA end more closely, so the J call is doubtful. Germline V gene lookup returns CDR1 SGDLS and CDR2 YYNGEE. The CDR3 sequence is 18 residues long. The CDR3 DNA follows: TGTGCCAGCAGCCCCCGACCGAGTAGCGGGGGCTCCTACAATGAGCAGTACTTC. Translation gives CASSPRPSSGGSYNEQYF.

In its sample, this clonotype was seen many times. The chain uses TRBV4-1 and TRBJ2-3, with 14 bases fitting TRBD2. V dropped 1 base and J dropped 4; count of bases not matched to a gene: 4. CDR1 MGHRA and CDR2 YSYEKL come from the germline V gene. This CDR3 has 17 amino acids. The CDR3 reads CASSQGGLAGVSDTQYF. The CDR3 DNA reads TGCGCCAGCAGCCAAGGGGGACTAGCGGGAGTATCAGATACGCAGTATTTT.